This T cell receptor (beta chain) appears in the sequencing data of a study of blood T cells in healthy people across ages. Study-level findings and limits: Percentage of naive T cells showed a strong correlation with TCR beta diversity.

Trimming at V came to 8 bases and at J to 8 bases, leaving 9 bases not matched to a gene. The CDR3 has 12 residues. Looked up from germline, CDR1 is MNHEY and CDR2 is SVGAGI. This clonotype was counted a few times. What it recognizes is unknown. Primed by a sample-barcoded 5' primer and a J-beta primer mix, a second PCR proceeded for about 7 to 11 cycles. TCRdb recomputed calls from the 5' RACE reads with MiXCR, one row per CDR3 protein. The profile shows about 580,000 distinct CDR3 sequences, around 50% of them singletons. The sequence was obtained from an elderly man in good health. The chain links TRBV6-5 to TRBJ2-7; 7 bases map to TRBD1. The sample consisted of blood. The CDR3 loop reads CASARQGSKQYF. The DNA of the CDR3 is TGTGCCAGCGCGAGACAGGGTAGCAAGCAGTACTTC.